Listed below are T cell receptor beta chains from one sample, sequenced in a study of T cells in narcolepsy. Produced via immunoSEQ multiplex PCR; TCRdb's table is partial and in-frame only. The top ten clones hold approximately 6.3% of a sample with 25,000 to 35,000 clones, approximately 85% of them seen once. Sequences were obtained from memory (CD45RA-) CD4+ T cells from blood. These receptors all come from a human donor in good health. Both conserved end residues are part of each CDR3. The D gene is left open where the match is weak. Expanded clones are given a class, and other clones once, few, many or no size at all.

TRBD1	NA	TRBV9	TRBJ1-1	TGTGCCAGCAGCCTGACAGGGGAGCGGGGGACTGAAGCTTTCTTT	CASSLTGERGTEAFF
NA	NA	TRBV5-4	TRBJ1-2	TGTGCCAGCAGCTTCGACCAGGGGAACTATGGCTACACCTTC	CASSFDQGNYGYTF
TRBD1	NA	TRBV6-1	TRBJ1-5	TGTGCCAGCAGTCCAGGACAGGTTCACAATCAGCCCCAGCATTTT	CASSPGQVHNQPQHF
NA	few	TRBV18	TRBJ1-4	TGTGCCAGCTCGTTGACCGGAACAGGGAATGAAAAACTGTTTTTT	CASSLTGTGNEKLFF
TRBD2	NA	TRBV29-1	TRBJ2-7	TGCAGCGTTGAAAAAGCGGGGGGGAGCCCCTACGAGCAGTACTTC	CSVEKAGGSPYEQYF
NA	NA	TRBV5-5	TRBJ1-5	TGTGCCAGCAGCTCCGGACAGAATAATCAGCCCCAGCATTTT	CASSSGQNNQPQHF
NA	NA	TRBV5-1	TRBJ2-1	TGCGCCAGCAGCTTGGGGCCAGGGGGGACCTACAATGAGCAGTTCTTC	CASSLGPGGTYNEQFF
NA	NA	TRBV19	TRBJ2-4	TGTGCCAGTAGTATCGCAACAGGGACCAAAAACATTCAGTACTTC	CASSIATGTKNIQYF
TRBD1	NA	TRBV6-1	TRBJ1-5	TGTGCCAGCAGGGGGACAGGGGGAAATCAGCCCCAGCATTTT	CASRGTGGNQPQHF
TRBD1	few	TRBV5-8	TRBJ1-2	TGTGCCAGCAGCTCGGGACAGCCCGGCGGGTATGGCTACACCTTC	CASSSGQPGGYGYTF
TRBD2	few	TRBV28	TRBJ2-5	TGTGCCAGCAGTTCTGGTAGCGGGGTAGAGACCCAGTACTTC	CASSSGSGVETQYF
TRBD1	NA	TRBV2	TRBJ2-5	TGTGCCAGCAATGGACAGGGGGGGCAAGAGACCCAGTACTTC	CASNGQGGQETQYF
NA	NA	TRBV4-2	TRBJ2-7	TGTGCCAGCAGCTCGACGACGGGAACCTACGAGCAGTACTTC	CASSSTTGTYEQYF
NA	NA	TRBV9	TRBJ2-1	TGTGCCAGCAGCGGTGGGACGGGGCATGAGCAGTTCTTC	CASSGGTGHEQFF
TRBD1	NA	TRBV5-4	TRBJ1-4	TGTGCCAGCAGCCCAGGGGAGGGACAGCTTAATGAAAAACTGTTTTTT	CASSPGEGQLNEKLFF
NA	NA	TRBV7-2	TRBJ2-5	TGTGCCAGCAGCTTAGATCGGAGTAGCATGGAGACCCAGTACTTC	CASSLDRSSMETQYF
NA	once	TRBV7-2	TRBJ1-1	TGTGCCAGCCGAAGTCACGACGGCGGGGTCTTGACTGAAGCTTTCTTT	CASRSHDGGVLTEAFF
NA	NA	TRBV5-1	TRBJ1-2	TGCGCCAGCAGCTTGTCGGCAGGGATCGAGGGCTACACCTTC	CASSLSAGIEGYTF
TRBD2	once	TRBV6-5	TRBJ2-2	TGTGCCAGCAGTTACTCGGGACTAGCGGGGGTCGGGGAGCTGTTTTTT	CASSYSGLAGVGELFF
NA	few	TRBV7-3	TRBJ2-1	TGTGCCAGCAGCTTAACCTCTATGACCTACGGTAATGAGCAGTTCTTC	CASSLTSMTYGNEQFF
TRBD1	NA	TRBV18	TRBJ1-5	TGTGCCAGCTCACGAAACCGGGACAGGAGCCCCAATCAGCCCCAGCATTTT	CASSRNRDRSPNQPQHF
TRBD1	NA	TRBV6-1	TRBJ1-2	TGTGCCAGCAGTGAACGACAGGGAAGGGATGGCTACACCTTC	CASSERQGRDGYTF
NA	NA	TRBV5-1	TRBJ2-6	TGCGCCAGCAGCTTGACAGGGACTGGGGCCAACGTCCTGACTTTC	CASSLTGTGANVLTF
NA	NA	TRBV6-5	TRBJ2-7	TGTGCCATCACGCGCTGGGGGACCTACGAGCAGTACTTC	CAITRWGTYEQYF